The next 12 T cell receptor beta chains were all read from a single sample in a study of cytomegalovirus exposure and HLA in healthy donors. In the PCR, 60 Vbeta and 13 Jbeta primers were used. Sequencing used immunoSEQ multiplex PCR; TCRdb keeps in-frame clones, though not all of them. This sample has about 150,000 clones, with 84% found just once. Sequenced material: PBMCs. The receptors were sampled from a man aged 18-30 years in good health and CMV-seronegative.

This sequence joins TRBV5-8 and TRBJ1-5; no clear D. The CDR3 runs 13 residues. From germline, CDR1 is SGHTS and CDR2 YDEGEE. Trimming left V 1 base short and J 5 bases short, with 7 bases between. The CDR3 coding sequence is TGTGCCAGCAGCTTGTGGCTGCATCAGCCCCAGCATTTT. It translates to CASSLWLHQPQHF.

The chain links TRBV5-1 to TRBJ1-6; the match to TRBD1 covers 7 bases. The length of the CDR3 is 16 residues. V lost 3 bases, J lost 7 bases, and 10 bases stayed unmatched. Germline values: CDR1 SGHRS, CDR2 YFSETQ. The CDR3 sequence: CASSSTPGTENSPLHF. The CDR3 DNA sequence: TGCGCCAGCAGCTCTACTCCCGGGACAGAGAATTCACCCCTCCACTTT.

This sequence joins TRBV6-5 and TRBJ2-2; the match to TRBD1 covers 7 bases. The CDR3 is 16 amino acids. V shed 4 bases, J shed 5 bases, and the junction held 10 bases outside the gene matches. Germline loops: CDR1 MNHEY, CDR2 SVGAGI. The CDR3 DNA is TGTGCCAGCAGTTCCGCGACAGGGCTGAGTACCGGGGAGCTGTTTTTT. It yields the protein CASSSATGLSTGELFF.

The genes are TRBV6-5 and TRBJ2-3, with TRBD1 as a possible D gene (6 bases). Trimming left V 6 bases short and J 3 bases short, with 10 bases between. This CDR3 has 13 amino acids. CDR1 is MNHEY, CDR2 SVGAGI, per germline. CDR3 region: CASRQGRTDTQYF. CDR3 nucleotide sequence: TGTGCCAGCAGACAGGGAAGGACAGATACGCAGTATTTT.

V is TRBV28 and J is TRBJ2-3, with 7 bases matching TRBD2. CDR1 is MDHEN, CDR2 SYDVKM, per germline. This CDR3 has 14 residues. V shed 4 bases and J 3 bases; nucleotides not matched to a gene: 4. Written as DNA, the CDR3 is TGTGCCAGCAGTTGGGGCGGGAGTACAGATACGCAGTATTTT. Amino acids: CASSWGGSTDTQYF.

The CDR3 is CASSPRIAGPVYEQYF. CDR3 in DNA: TGTGCCAGTAGTCCTCGGATAGCGGGGCCAGTCTACGAGCAGTACTTC. V is TRBV19 and J is TRBJ2-7; 8 positions agree with TRBD2. The germline V gene has CDR1 LNHDA and CDR2 SQIVND (reference sequence). This CDR3 has 16 amino acids. Germline trimming cut 5 bases from V and 3 bases from J; bases unmatched to any gene: 12.

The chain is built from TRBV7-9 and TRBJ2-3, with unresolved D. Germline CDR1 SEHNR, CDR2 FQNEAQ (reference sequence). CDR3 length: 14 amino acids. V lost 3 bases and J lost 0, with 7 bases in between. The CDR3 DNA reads TGTGCCAGCAGCTTTATAACTAGCACAGATACGCAGTATTTT. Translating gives CASSFITSTDTQYF.

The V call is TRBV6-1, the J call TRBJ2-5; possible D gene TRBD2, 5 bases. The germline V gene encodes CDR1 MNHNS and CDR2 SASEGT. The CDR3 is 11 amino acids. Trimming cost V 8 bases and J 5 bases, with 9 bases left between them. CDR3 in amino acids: CASQRVETQYF. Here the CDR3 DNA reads TGTGCCAGCCAGAGGGTTGAGACCCAGTACTTC.

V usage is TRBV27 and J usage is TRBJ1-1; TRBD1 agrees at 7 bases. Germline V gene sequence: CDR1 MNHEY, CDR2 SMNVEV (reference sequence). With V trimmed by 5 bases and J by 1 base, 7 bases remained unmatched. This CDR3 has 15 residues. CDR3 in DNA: TGTGCCAGCAGTAGAAGGACAGGCCGGAACACTGAAGCTTTCTTT. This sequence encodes CASSRRTGRNTEAFF.

The CDR3 region is CAISAEGLKENIQYF. DNA for the CDR3: TGTGCCATCAGTGCGGAGGGCCTTAAGGAGAACATTCAGTACTTC. The rearrangement joins TRBV10-3 to TRBJ2-4; D might be TRBD2 (6 bases). CDR3 size: 15 residues. Germline CDR1 is ENHRY and CDR2 is SYGVKD. The V end lost 4 bases, the J end lost 7 bases, and 17 bases lay between the germline ends.

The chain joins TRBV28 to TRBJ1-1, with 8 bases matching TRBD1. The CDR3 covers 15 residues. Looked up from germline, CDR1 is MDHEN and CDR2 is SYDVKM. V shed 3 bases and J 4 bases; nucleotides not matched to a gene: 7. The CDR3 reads CASSFPQGVGTEAFF. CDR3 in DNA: TGTGCCAGCAGTTTTCCACAGGGGGTGGGCACTGAAGCTTTCTTT.

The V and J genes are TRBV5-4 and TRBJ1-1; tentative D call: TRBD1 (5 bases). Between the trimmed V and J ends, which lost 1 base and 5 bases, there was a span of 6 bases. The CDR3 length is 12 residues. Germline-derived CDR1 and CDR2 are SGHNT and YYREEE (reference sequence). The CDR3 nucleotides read TGTGCCAGCAGCTTGCAGGGAACTGAAGCTTTCTTT. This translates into CASSLQGTEAFF.